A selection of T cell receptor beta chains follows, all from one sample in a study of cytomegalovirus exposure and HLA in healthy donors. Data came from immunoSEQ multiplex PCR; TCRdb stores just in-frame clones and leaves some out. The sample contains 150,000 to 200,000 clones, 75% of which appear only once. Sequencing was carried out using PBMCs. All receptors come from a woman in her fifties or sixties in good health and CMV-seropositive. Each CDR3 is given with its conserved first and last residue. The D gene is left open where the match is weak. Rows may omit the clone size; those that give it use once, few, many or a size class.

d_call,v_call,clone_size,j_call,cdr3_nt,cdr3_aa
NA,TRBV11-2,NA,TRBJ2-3,TGTGCCAGCAGTCGTCCCGGGAGAAAATCGGATACGCAGTATTTT,CASSRPGRKSDTQYF
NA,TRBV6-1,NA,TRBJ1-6,TGTGCCAGCGTGACACACTCCTATAATTCACCCCTCCACTTT,CASVTHSYNSPLHF
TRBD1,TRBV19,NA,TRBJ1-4,TGTGCCACCAGACCCGGGACAGATGAAAAACTGTTTTTT,CATRPGTDEKLFF
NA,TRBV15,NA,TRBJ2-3,TGTGCCTCCAGGATGGGCGTGAGGGCAGATACGCAGTATTTT,CASRMGVRADTQYF
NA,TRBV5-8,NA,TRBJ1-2,TGTGCCAGCAGCTTGGACGCGGGGGCGGGAGGCTACACCTTC,CASSLDAGAGGYTF
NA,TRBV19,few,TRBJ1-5,TGTGCCAGTAGTATAGTTCAGGGATCAGGCAATCAGCCCCAGCATTTT,CASSIVQGSGNQPQHF
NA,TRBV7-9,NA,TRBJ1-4,TGTGCCAGCAGCTTAACGGGGGATAATGAAAAACTGTTTTTT,CASSLTGDNEKLFF
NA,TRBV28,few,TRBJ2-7,TGTGCCAGCAGTTTCGCAGAAGTCTACGAGCAGTACTTC,CASSFAEVYEQYF
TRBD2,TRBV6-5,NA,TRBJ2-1,TGTGCCAGCATTCCCCTTGGGGGGGGTTCCAATGAGCAGTTCTTC,CASIPLGGGSNEQFF
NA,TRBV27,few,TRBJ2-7,TGTGCCAGCAGTTTATCACGAGGAGGCGAGCAGTACTTC,CASSLSRGGEQYF
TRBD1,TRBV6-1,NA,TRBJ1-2,TGTGCCAGCAGTGCCAGGGGGTCAGTGAATGGCTACACCTTC,CASSARGSVNGYTF
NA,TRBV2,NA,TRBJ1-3,TGTGCCAGCAGTTCCTCCAGCGGGTGGGGAAACACCATATATTTT,CASSSSSGWGNTIYF
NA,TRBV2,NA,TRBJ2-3,TGTGCCAGCAGTGAAGCGGGGGGATCTGCTCAGTATTTT,CASSEAGGSAQYF
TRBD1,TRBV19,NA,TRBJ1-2,TGTGCCAGTAGTCGGGACAGGGGCCTCCCTAACTATGGCTACACCTTC,CASSRDRGLPNYGYTF
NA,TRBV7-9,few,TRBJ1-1,TGTGCCAGCAGCTGGCCGTCCGGGACAACGAACACTGAAGCTTTCTTT,CASSWPSGTTNTEAFF
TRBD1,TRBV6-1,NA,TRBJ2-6,TGTGCCAGCAGTGAATGGGGCAGGGGGTCAACTGGGGCCAACGTCCTGACTTTC,CASSEWGRGSTGANVLTF
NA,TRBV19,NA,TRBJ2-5,TGTGCCAGTAGTATCGGTGGGACTTGGGAGACCCAGTACTTC,CASSIGGTWETQYF
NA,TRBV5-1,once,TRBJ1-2,TGCGCCAGCAGCTTGATTTGGGGAGAATATGGCTACACCTTC,CASSLIWGEYGYTF
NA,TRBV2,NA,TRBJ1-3,TGTGCCAGCAGTGAAAACACAGGGAGCTCTGGAAACACCATATATTTT,CASSENTGSSGNTIYF
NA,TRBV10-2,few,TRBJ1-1,TGCGCCAGCAGCACAATGAACACTGAAGCTTTCTTT,CASSTMNTEAFF
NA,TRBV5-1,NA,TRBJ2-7,TGCGCCAGCAGCTTGTCTGGGGGCGCCTCCTACGAGCAGTACTTC,CASSLSGGASYEQYF
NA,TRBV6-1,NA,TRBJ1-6,TGTGCCAGCAGGATTACAGGGCTCTCGCATTCACCCCTCCACTTT,CASRITGLSHSPLHF
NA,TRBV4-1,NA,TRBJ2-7,TGCGCCAGCAGCCAAGAAGAGACTTTCAACTCCTACGAGCAGTACTTC,CASSQEETFNSYEQYF
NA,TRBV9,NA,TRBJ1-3,TGTGCCAGCAGCGAGCTATACGGAAACACCATATATTTT,CASSELYGNTIYF
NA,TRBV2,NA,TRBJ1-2,TGTGCCAGCAGTGAAGGCGGGAGGGGCTACACCTTC,CASSEGGRGYTF
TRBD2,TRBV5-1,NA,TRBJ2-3,TGCGCCAGCAGCTTGGGTCTTGCGGGGGGGCATGTGGATACGCAGTATTTT,CASSLGLAGGHVDTQYF
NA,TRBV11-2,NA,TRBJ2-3,TGTGCCAGCAGCCCCTCCACAGATACGCAGTATTTT,CASSPSTDTQYF
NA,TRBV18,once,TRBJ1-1,TGTGCCAGCTCTACCCTGGGCTTTGAAGCTTTCTTT,CASSTLGFEAFF
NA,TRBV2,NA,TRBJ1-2,TGTGCCAGCAGTTTGACAGGAGCCCATGGCTACACCTTC,CASSLTGAHGYTF